This T cell receptor (beta chain) was retrieved from a study of T cells in Graves' hyperthyroidism and ophthalmopathy. PBMCs came from 7.5 to 10 ml fresh peripheral blood. Regions amplified from RNA transcripts were the TCR beta CDR3 regions. The HTBI primer set was used in a first-round RT-PCR of the TCR CDR3. TCRdb passed the multiplex PCR reads through MiXCR, listing each CDR3 protein once. In the table there are around 300,000 distinct CDR3 sequences, about 13% of which are singletons. Trimming cost V 5 bases and J 8 bases, with 18 bases left between them. CDR1 and CDR2 (germline): MNHNS, SASEGT. The CDR3 length is 14 residues. This clonotype was observed many times.

The sample taken for sequencing was blood. The TCR was taken from a middle-aged woman with Graves' hyperthyroidism. The gene calls are TRBV6-1 and TRBJ1-2, with a possible D match to TRBD1 (6 bases). For the CDR3, the DNA is TGTGCCAGCAGTCAGGGGAAGCGGGGGCGAGGCTACACCTTC. Translated: CASSQGKRGRGYTF.